This is a list of T cell receptor beta chains from one sample in a study of T cell responses to AZD1222 COVID-19 vaccine. TCRdb's table, derived via immunoSEQ multiplex PCR, lists solely in-frame clones and lacks some. The sample shows roughly 150,000 clones, 85% to 95% of them seen only once. The input for sequencing was peripheral blood, taken 28 days after the second AZD1222 dose. Receptors were obtained from an adult who received the AZD1222 COVID-19 vaccine. The CDR3 runs from the conserved cysteine through the conserved F or W.

v_gene,len,CDR3aa
TRBV7-9,12,CASSSDELQAFF
TRBV7-9,15,CASSLRDGNNSPLHF
TRBV9,14,CASSVGLPPDTQYF
TRBV19,14,CASREQWASYEQYF
TRBV27,14,CASSLWGGLGELFF
TRBV19,13,CASSMTGGTEAFF
TRBV7-8,12,CASSHGDYGYTF
TRBV30,11,CARDGYNEQFF
TRBV6-6,15,CASSSDRGPNTEAFF
TRBV5-1,15,CASSLAGGGHTEAFF
TRBV19,14,CASSIGRSQETQYF
TRBV5-1,15,CASRERGGAADTQYF
TRBV6-5,12,CASTLLKDGYTF
TRBV30,11,CAWAVGSEAFF
TRBV7-9,15,CASSPGDSRNSPLHF
TRBV5-6,15,CASSLGYTGVDTQYF
TRBV5-1,15,CASSVGAGASYEQYF
TRBV28,16,CASSLWREYSNQPQHF
TRBV2,13,CASSSEGNTEAFF
TRBV25-1,14,CASSTSGSVYEQYF
TRBV7-2,14,CASSLGGTNYGYTF
TRBV13,15,CASSFIAGAQDEQYF
TRBV2,15,CATSRRETNTGELFF
TRBV6-4,14,CASSPQGGRTEAFF
TRBV3-1/TRBV3-2,12,CASSAGPYEQYF
TRBV5-1,16,CASSLLGGAENEKLFF
TRBV5-6,13,CASSLGRSYEQYF
TRBV19,18,CASSTALAGHSGANVLTF
TRBV4-1,16,CASSQGWSSGYNEQFF
TRBV3-1/TRBV3-2,15,CASSQGVLSNYGYTF
TRBV10-2,14,CASSGATGIYEQYF
TRBV9,12,CASSVPTGELFF
TRBV18,13,CASSNTGGSPLHF
TRBV19,13,CASRAGGSDTQYF
TRBV29-1,13,CSGSGRSYNEQFF
TRBV27,17,CASSFGPGGARNYGYTF
TRBV18,17,CASSPPNGRGDLYEQYF
TRBV7-6,15,CASSRLARNTDTQYF